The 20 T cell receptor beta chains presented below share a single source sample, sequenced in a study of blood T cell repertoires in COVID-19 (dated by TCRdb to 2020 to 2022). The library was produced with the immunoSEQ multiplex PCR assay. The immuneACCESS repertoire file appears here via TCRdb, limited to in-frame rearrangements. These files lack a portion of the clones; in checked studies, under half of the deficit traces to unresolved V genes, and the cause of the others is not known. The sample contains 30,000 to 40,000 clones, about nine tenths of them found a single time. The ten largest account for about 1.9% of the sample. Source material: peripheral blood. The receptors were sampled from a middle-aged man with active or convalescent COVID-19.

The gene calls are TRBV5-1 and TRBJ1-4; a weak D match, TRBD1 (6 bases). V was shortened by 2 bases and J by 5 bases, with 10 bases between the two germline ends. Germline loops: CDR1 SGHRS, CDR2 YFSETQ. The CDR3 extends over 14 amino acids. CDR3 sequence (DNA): TGCGCCAGCAGCTTCGGACAGACAAATGAAAAACTGTTTTTT. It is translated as CASSFGQTNEKLFF.

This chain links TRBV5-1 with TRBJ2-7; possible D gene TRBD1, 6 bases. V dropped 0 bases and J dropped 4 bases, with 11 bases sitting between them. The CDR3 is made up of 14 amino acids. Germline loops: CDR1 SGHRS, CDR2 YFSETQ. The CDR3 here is CASSLDRVVYEQYF. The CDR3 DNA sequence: TGCGCCAGCAGCTTGGACAGGGTAGTTTACGAGCAGTACTTC.

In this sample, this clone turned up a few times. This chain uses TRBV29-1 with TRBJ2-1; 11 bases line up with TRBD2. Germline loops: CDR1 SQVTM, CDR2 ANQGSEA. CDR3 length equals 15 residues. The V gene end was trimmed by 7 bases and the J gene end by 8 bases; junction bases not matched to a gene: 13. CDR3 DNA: TGCAGCGCTCCAAAAGGGACTAGCGGCTGGGATGAGCAGTTCTTC. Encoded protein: CSAPKGTSGWDEQFF.

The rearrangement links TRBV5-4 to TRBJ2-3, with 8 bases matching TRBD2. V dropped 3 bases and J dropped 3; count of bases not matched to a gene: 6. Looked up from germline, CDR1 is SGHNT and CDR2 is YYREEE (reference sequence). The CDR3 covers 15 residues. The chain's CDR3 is CASSYSGIRTDTQYF. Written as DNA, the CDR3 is TGTGCCAGCAGCTATAGCGGGATAAGGACAGATACGCAGTATTTT. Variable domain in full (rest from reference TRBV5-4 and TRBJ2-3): ETGVTQSPTHLIKTRGQQVTLRCSSQSGHNTVSWYQQALGQGPQFIFQYYREEENGRGNFPPRFSGLQFPNYSSELNVNALELDDSALYLCASSYSGIRTDTQYFGPGTRLTVL.

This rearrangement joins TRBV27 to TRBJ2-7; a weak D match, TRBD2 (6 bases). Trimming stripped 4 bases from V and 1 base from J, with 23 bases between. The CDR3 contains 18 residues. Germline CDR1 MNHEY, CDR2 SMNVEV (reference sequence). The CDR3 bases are TGTGCCAGCAGTTCGCGGGACCCCGGAAAGGGGTCTTCCTACGAGCAGTACTTC. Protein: CASSSRDPGKGSSYEQYF.

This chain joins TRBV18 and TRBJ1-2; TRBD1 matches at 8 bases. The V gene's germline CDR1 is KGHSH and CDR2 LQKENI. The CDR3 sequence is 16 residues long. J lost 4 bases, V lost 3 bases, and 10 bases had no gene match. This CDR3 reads CASSPTPDRDGYGYTF. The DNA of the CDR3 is TGTGCCAGCTCACCGACCCCGGACAGGGATGGCTATGGCTACACCTTC.

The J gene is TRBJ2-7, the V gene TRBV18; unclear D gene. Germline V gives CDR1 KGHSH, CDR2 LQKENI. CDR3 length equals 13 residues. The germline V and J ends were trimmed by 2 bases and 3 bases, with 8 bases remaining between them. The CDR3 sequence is CASSPKQYYEQYF. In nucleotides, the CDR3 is TGTGCCAGCTCACCAAAACAATACTACGAGCAGTACTTC.

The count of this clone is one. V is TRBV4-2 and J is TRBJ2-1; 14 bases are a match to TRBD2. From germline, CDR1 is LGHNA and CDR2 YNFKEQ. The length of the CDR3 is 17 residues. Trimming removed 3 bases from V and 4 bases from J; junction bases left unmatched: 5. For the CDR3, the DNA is TGTGCCAGCAGCCACGGGACTAGCGGGAGTGTTTACAATGAGCAGTTCTTC. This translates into CASSHGTSGSVYNEQFF.

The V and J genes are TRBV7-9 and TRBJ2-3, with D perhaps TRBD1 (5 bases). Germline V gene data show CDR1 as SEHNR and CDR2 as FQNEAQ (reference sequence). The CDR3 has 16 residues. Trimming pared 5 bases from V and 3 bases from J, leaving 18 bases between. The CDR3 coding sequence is TGTGCCAGCAGCAGATACAGGATCAAGGTGACAGATACGCAGTATTTT. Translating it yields CASSRYRIKVTDTQYF.

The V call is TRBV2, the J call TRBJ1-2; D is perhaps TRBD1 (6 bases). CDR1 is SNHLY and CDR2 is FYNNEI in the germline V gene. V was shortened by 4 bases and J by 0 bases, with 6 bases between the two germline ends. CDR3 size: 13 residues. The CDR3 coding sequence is TGTGCCAGCAGTGGACAGGCTAACTATGGCTACACCTTC. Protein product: CASSGQANYGYTF.

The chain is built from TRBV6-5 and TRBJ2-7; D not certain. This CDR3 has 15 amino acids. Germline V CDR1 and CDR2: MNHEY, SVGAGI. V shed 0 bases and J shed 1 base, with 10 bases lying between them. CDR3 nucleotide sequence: TGTGCCAGCAGTTACTCGGAGCGAGGATCCTACGAGCAGTACTTC. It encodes CASSYSERGSYEQYF.

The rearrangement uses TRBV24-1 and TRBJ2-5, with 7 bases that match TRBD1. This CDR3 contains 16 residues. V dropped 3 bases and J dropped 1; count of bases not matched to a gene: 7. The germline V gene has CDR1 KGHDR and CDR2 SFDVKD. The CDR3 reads CATSDPGTDFQETQYF. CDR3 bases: TGTGCCACCAGTGATCCGGGGACAGACTTCCAAGAGACCCAGTACTTC.

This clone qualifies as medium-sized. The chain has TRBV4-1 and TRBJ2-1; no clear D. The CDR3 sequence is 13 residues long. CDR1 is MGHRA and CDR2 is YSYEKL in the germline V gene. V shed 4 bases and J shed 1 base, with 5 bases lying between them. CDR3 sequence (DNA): TGCGCCAGCAGCCCGACTTCCTACAATGAGCAGTTCTTC. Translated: CASSPTSYNEQFF.

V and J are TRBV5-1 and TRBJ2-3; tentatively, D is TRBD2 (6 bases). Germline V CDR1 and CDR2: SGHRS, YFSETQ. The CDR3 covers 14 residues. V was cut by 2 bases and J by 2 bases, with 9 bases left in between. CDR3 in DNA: TGCGCCAGCAGCTTTACTAGCACCACAGATACGCAGTATTTT. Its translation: CASSFTSTTDTQYF.

Here the CDR3 DNA reads TGTGCCAGTAGTATAACCGGGGTGGGAGGCTACACCTTC. It specifies CASSITGVGGYTF. The J gene is TRBJ1-2, the V gene TRBV19; D ambiguous. CDR3 size: 13 residues. Trimming shortened V by 2 bases and J by 8 bases, and 12 bases separated the two germline ends. Germline V gene lookup returns CDR1 LNHDA and CDR2 SQIVND (reference sequence).

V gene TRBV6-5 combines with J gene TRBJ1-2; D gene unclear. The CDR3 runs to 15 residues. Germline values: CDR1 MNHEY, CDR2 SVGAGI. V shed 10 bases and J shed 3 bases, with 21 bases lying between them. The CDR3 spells CATTRGGRSDYGYTF. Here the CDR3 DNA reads TGTGCCACCACCCGGGGTGGGCGGAGTGACTATGGCTACACCTTC.

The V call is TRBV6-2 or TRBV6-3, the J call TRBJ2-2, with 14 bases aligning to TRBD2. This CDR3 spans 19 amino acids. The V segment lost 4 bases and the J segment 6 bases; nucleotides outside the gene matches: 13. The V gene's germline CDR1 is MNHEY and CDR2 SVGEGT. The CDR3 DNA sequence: TGTGCCAGCAGTTGCCGGGACAGGGGACTAGCGGGAGCATCCGGGGAGCTGTTTTTT. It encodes CASSCRDRGLAGASGELFF.

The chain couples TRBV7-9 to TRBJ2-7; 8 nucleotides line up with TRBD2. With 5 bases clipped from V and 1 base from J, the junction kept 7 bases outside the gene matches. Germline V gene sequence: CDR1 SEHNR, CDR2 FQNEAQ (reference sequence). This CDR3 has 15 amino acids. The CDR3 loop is CASSPRGGGSYEQYF. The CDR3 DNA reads TGTGCCAGCAGCCCCCGTGGCGGGGGGTCCTACGAGCAGTACTTC.

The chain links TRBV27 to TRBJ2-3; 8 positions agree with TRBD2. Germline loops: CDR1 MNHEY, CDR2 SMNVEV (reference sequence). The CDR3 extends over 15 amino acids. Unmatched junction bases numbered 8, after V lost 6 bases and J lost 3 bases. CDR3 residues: CASRDSGTRTDTQYF. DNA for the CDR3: TGTGCCAGCAGGGACTCCGGGACTAGGACAGATACGCAGTATTTT.

This CDR3 is CASSPTREFYNEQFF. CDR3 DNA sequence: TGTGCCAGCAGCCCCACGAGGGAATTTTACAATGAGCAGTTCTTC. The genes are TRBV7-2 and TRBJ2-1, with D perhaps TRBD2 (5 bases). Between the trimmed V and J ends, which lost 5 bases and 4 bases, there was a span of 15 bases. The CDR3 is 15 residues long. Germline CDR1 SGHTA, CDR2 FQGNSA.